The clone carrying this TCR beta chain was found once. This CDR3 has 13 residues. V lost 2 bases and J lost 4, with 6 bases in between. The table came from immunoSEQ multiplex PCR; TCRdb's copy has only in-frame clones and leaves some out. The sample gives around 400,000 clones, 90% of which show up once; more than 9% is in the top ten. The entry originates in a study of Ad26.COV2.S vaccination and SARS-CoV-2 variants. Treatment specified: some 20 received Ad26.COV2.S at low or high dose, single or two shots; about 5 received placebo; per-sample allocation not given. Day 63 following the first vaccine or placebo injection was when the samples were taken.

Material: peripheral blood, obtained in a trial of Ad26.COV2.S vaccine versus placebo. The clonotype was recovered from a person between 18 and 65 years old who received the Ad26.COV2.S COVID-19 vaccine or a placebo. The chain has TRBV12-3 or TRBV12-4 and TRBJ2-1; no clear D. The CDR3 reads CASSLQEYNEQFF. The CDR3 DNA reads TGTGCCAGCAGTTTACAGGAGTACAATGAGCAGTTCTTC.